This T cell receptor beta chain was documented in a study of shared clonotypes between healthy human individuals. Worth noting for this clone: Its target is unknown.

Findings and caveats of the study: Clonotype sharing among donors was thought likely to change with sequencing depth. Enrolling few donors narrowed the genetic and exposure-history diversity that was represented. Among non-shared clonotypes, generation probabilities were lower than among those shared by all four donors.

The CDR3 extends over 14 amino acids. CDR1 and CDR2 from the germline V gene are SGHDN and FVKESK. V lost 6 bases and J lost 10; bases outside the gene matches: 12. Deep-level assay runs were performed. The assay was immunoSEQ multiplex PCR, and TCRdb's table has in-frame clones only and misses some. The sample lists roughly 2.5 million clones, just over 90% occurring once. The source is a man aged 18 to 29 in good health. The chain couples TRBV14 to TRBJ2-1, with TRBD1 matching 7 bases. What was sequenced was naive CD4+ T cells sorted from blood. The sample's subset: CD45RA+ positively selected. CDR3: CASSRGPFVWEQFF. The CDR3 DNA reads TGTGCCAGCAGTAGGGGGCCCTTTGTATGGGAGCAGTTCTTC.